This T cell receptor beta chain was obtained from a study of T cell responses to AZD1222 COVID-19 vaccine. Second-dose timings of about 4 or about 12 weeks were pooled. Study-wide findings and caveats: Sampled repertoires all dated from after the peak T cell response.

The length of the CDR3 is 15 residues. Germline CDR1 reads SGHRS; CDR2 reads YFSETQ. Trimming pared 6 bases from V and 0 bases from J, leaving 13 bases between. Details on this clone: Its antigen is undetermined.

Sequenced by immunoSEQ multiplex PCR; TCRdb stores in-frame clones only, minus some. Of 150,000 or so clones listed, about 90% are singletons. Sequencing used peripheral blood, obtained 28 days after the second AZD1222 dose. The origin of this receptor is an adult who received the AZD1222 COVID-19 vaccine. The V gene is TRBV5-1, the J gene TRBJ1-5; D remains unclear. CDR3 sequence: CASKEGPYSNQPQHF. The DNA of the CDR3 is TGCGCCAGCAAGGAAGGTCCTTATAGCAATCAGCCCCAGCATTTT.